The present T cell receptor (beta chain) was sequenced within a study of identifying expanded T cells in peripheral blood. Study-wide points: Approximately 1.2 clones differed between technical replicates, versus approximately 17 and 20 over time. Clone count variance between approximately two-week samples rose with total template count.

Data came from immunoSEQ multiplex PCR; TCRdb stores just in-frame clones and leaves some out. Of 95,000 to 150,000 clones detected, 84% appear once; the ten largest clones hold approximately 3%. This clone was observed a single time. As yet, its antigen is unknown. The ends lost 1 base at V and 3 bases at J; junction bases unmatched: 12. Looked up from germline, CDR1 is LGHNA and CDR2 is YSLEER. The CDR3 runs 19 residues. This sequence joins TRBV4-3 and TRBJ2-2, with 9 bases fitting TRBD1. The TCR comes from a person aged 18-69 years in good health. Source material: blood. The CDR3 spells CASSQANQDRGVDTGELFF. CDR3 coding DNA: TGCGCCAGCAGCCAAGCCAACCAGGACAGGGGAGTGGACACCGGGGAGCTGTTTTTT.